A single sample is the source of the 32 T cell receptor beta chains below, sequenced in a study of control samples from healthy donors and cancer patients. Using immunoSEQ multiplex PCR, the repertoire was profiled, and TCRdb retains in-frame clones only, with some absent. The sample carries 250,000 to 300,000 clones, over 70% recorded once. The sample taken for sequencing was PBMCs. The receptors originated from a woman aged 60-75 years with lung cancer.

This sequence joins TRBV3-1 (or the pseudogene TRBV3-2) and TRBJ1-2; 7 bases are shared with TRBD1. The trim removed 6 bases at V and 5 bases at J, leaving 9 bases unmatched. CDR3 length: 14 residues. Germline CDR1 and CDR2: LGHDT and YNNKEL (reference sequence). In DNA, the CDR3 is TGTGCCAGCAGGCCCTCGACAGGGAAATATGGCTACACCTTC. Its protein is CASRPSTGKYGYTF.

The rearrangement uses TRBV7-2 and TRBJ2-3; either TRBD1 or TRBD2 may fit D (5 bases each). Trimming left V 2 bases short and J 4 bases short, with 13 bases between. Germline CDR1 SGHTA, CDR2 FQGNSA. The CDR3 is made up of 15 amino acids. The CDR3 protein is CASSLYARGADTQYF. The DNA for the CDR3 is TGTGCCAGCAGCTTATACGCCCGAGGGGCAGATACGCAGTATTTT.

V gene TRBV2 combines with J gene TRBJ2-3, with D tentatively TRBD1 or TRBD2 (6 bases each). Trimming pared 4 bases from V and 1 base from J, leaving 12 bases between. The CDR3 is made up of 15 amino acids. Germline V gene lookup returns CDR1 SNHLY and CDR2 FYNNEI. The chain's CDR3 is CASSGMGGRTDTQYF. As DNA, the CDR3 is TGTGCCAGCAGTGGTATGGGGGGCCGCACAGATACGCAGTATTTT.

The CDR3 reads CASSRGTGDAFF. For the CDR3, the DNA is TGTGCCAGCAGTCGCGGGACAGGGGATGCTTTCTTT. V usage is TRBV12-3 or TRBV12-4 and J usage is TRBJ1-1, with 10 bases lining up with TRBD1. J gave up 11 bases and V 5 bases, and 5 bases lay outside the gene matches. The CDR3 spans 12 residues.

The sample holds one count of this clone. This chain uses TRBV11-2 with TRBJ2-1; D not certain. V was shortened by 2 bases and J by 8 bases, with 4 bases between the two germline ends. The CDR3 loop spans 11 amino acids. CDR1 and CDR2 from the germline V gene are SGHAT and FQNNGV. This CDR3 reads CASSLLYEQFF. For the CDR3, the DNA is TGTGCCAGCAGCTTATTATATGAGCAGTTCTTC.

This clone was recorded a few times. The chain is built from TRBV2 and TRBJ1-5; D is ambiguous. Germline CDR1 reads SNHLY; CDR2 reads FYNNEI. CDR3 length: 13 amino acids. With 4 bases removed from V and 0 bases from J, the gap between germline ends came to 4 bases. CDR3 sequence reads: CASSVDSNQPQHF. The CDR3 nucleotides read TGTGCCAGCAGTGTCGATAGCAATCAGCCCCAGCATTTT.

This clone is a singleton in its sample. V is TRBV19 and J is TRBJ1-1; D is perhaps TRBD1 (6 bases). Looked up from germline, CDR1 is LNHDA and CDR2 is SQIVND (reference sequence). This CDR3 is 18 amino acids long. Trimming pared 1 base from V and 1 base from J, leaving 19 bases between. The CDR3 reads CASSIAVGGPLGNTEAFF. As DNA, the CDR3 is TGTGCCAGTAGTATAGCCGTCGGGGGGCCCTTAGGGAACACTGAAGCTTTCTTT.

This clone was found once. This chain links TRBV25-1 with TRBJ1-1; D ambiguous. Germline V gene lookup returns CDR1 MGHDK and CDR2 SYGVNS. CDR3 length equals 12 residues. The V end was cut by 6 bases, the J end by 0 bases, with 5 bases between. CDR3 DNA sequence: TGTGCCAGCAGAAATCTGAACACTGAAGCTTTCTTT. It specifies CASRNLNTEAFF. Combining the CDR3 with reference TRBV25-1 and TRBJ1-1 gives the whole variable domain EADIYQTPRYLVIGTGKKITLECSQTMGHDKMYWYQQDPGMELHLIHYSYGVNSTEKGDLSSESTVSRIRTEHFPLTLESARPSHTSQYLCASRNLNTEAFFGQGTRLTVV.

The rearrangement links TRBV24-1 to TRBJ2-2; D gene uncertain. The CDR3 spans 15 residues. Deletions cut 3 bases from V and 3 bases from J, with 10 bases between. Germline lookup yields CDR1 KGHDR and CDR2 SFDVKD. This chain's CDR3 is CATSDTAKDTGELFF. CDR3 DNA sequence: TGTGCCACCAGTGATACAGCGAAAGACACCGGGGAGCTGTTTTTT.

This chain links TRBV5-4 with TRBJ1-6, with D possibly TRBD1 on 6 matching bases. Germline V lookup: CDR1 SGHNT, CDR2 YYREEE (reference sequence). V was clipped by 2 bases and J by 7 bases, with 16 bases between them. This CDR3 is built from 16 residues. The CDR3 nucleotides are TGTGCCAGCAGCTTACAGGGAGGGATGCAAAATTCACCCCTCCACTTT. Its protein product is CASSLQGGMQNSPLHF.

The CDR3 sequence is CSATGGYGYTF. Here the CDR3 DNA reads TGCAGTGCGACGGGGGGCTATGGCTACACCTTC. J is TRBJ1-2 and V is TRBV20-1; tentatively, D is TRBD1 (5 bases). V was trimmed by 6 bases and J by 4 bases, leaving 9 bases between them. The CDR3 has 11 amino acids. Germline values: CDR1 DFQATT, CDR2 SNEGSKA (reference sequence).

V gene TRBV19 combines with J gene TRBJ1-1; D gene unclear. Deletions cut 6 bases from V and 2 bases from J, with 13 bases between. Germline assignment: CDR1 LNHDA and CDR2 SQIVND (reference sequence). The CDR3 totals 14 residues. CDR3 sequence (DNA): TGTGCCAGTAGGCCCCACGGGATAAACACTGAAGCTTTCTTT. Its translation is CASRPHGINTEAFF.

This clone was observed once. This rearrangement joins TRBV5-1 to TRBJ2-3, with 10 bases fitting TRBD2. J lost 5 bases, V lost 5 bases, and 8 bases had no gene match. This CDR3 region has 15 residues. Germline assignment: CDR1 SGHRS and CDR2 YFSETQ. This CDR3 reads CASSTSGTVGDTQYF. In DNA form, the CDR3 reads TGCGCCAGCAGTACTAGCGGGACGGTGGGAGATACGCAGTATTTT.

The chain combines TRBV5-1 with TRBJ1-2, with unresolved D. This CDR3 spans 13 amino acids. CDR1 is SGHRS, CDR2 YFSETQ, per germline. The ends were cut back, 3 bases at V and 3 bases at J, with 9 bases in the middle. CDR3: CASSYQLDYGYTF. The CDR3 DNA reads TGCGCCAGCAGCTATCAACTCGACTATGGCTACACCTTC.

The chain has TRBV6-1 and TRBJ2-3; D is possibly TRBD2 (6 bases). CDR1 and CDR2 from the germline V gene are MNHNS and SASEGT. V lost 2 bases to trimming and J lost 0 bases, with 12 bases between them. CDR3 length: 16 amino acids. The CDR3 is CASSEWGGLSTDTQYF. The CDR3 nucleotides read TGTGCCAGCAGTGAATGGGGAGGACTTAGCACAGATACGCAGTATTTT.

The chain uses TRBV15 and TRBJ2-5; D is unresolved. In germline, CDR1 is LNHNV, CDR2 YYDKDF (reference sequence). The CDR3 sequence is 14 residues long. The germline V and J ends were trimmed by 1 base and 2 bases, with 8 bases remaining between them. In DNA, the CDR3 is TGTGCCACCAGCAGAGGTGCAGTGCAAGAGACCCAGTACTTC. It encodes CATSRGAVQETQYF.

The rearrangement uses TRBV7-9 and TRBJ2-7, with 11 positions matching TRBD1. There are 14 residues in the CDR3. V shed 3 bases, J shed 5 bases, and the junction held 3 bases outside the gene matches. Germline V CDR1 and CDR2: SEHNR, FQNEAQ (reference sequence). The CDR3 DNA reads as TGTGCCAGCAGCTTGGGACAGGGGGTACACGAGCAGTACTTC. Translating gives CASSLGQGVHEQYF.

The table lists this clone with many counts. The rearrangement joins TRBV6-5 to TRBJ1-1; D not certain. The CDR3 spans 13 residues. From germline, CDR1 is MNHEY and CDR2 SVGAGI. V was trimmed by 6 bases and J by 7 bases, leaving 15 bases between them. The CDR3 sequence is CASSPLGGGEAFF. The CDR3 bases are TGTGCCAGCAGCCCCCTAGGCGGAGGTGAAGCTTTCTTT.

CDR3 amino acids: CASRENEKLFF. In DNA form, the CDR3 reads TGTGCCAGCAGAGAGAATGAAAAACTGTTTTTT. This chain connects TRBV6-5 to TRBJ1-4; D ambiguous. The CDR3 consists of 11 residues. Trimming took 6 bases from V and 5 from J, leaving 4 bases between them. Germline-derived CDR1 and CDR2 are MNHEY and SVGAGI.

The chain uses TRBV28 and TRBJ1-6; D uncertain. Germline V lookup: CDR1 MDHEN, CDR2 SYDVKM. This CDR3 comprises 13 residues. The ends were cut back, 8 bases at V and 10 bases at J, with 15 bases in the middle. For the CDR3, the DNA is TGTGCCAGCCGGCCTGCAGGAGAGTCACCCCTCCACTTT. The encoded protein is CASRPAGESPLHF.

The chain recombines TRBV5-1 with TRBJ1-3, with D possibly matching TRBD1 (5 bases). Germline-derived CDR1 and CDR2 are SGHRS and YFSETQ. With 4 bases removed from V and 0 bases from J, the gap between germline ends came to 11 bases. The CDR3 sequence is 15 residues long. In DNA, the CDR3 is TGCGCCAGCAGCCAGGGACGGAACTCTGGAAACACCATATATTTT. It encodes CASSQGRNSGNTIYF.

This rearrangement joins TRBV5-1 to TRBJ1-1, with a tentative D call TRBD1 (5 bases). The CDR3 covers 17 residues. V lost 5 bases and J lost 4, with 24 bases in between. Germline CDR1 reads SGHRS; CDR2 reads YFSETQ. The CDR3 DNA reads as TGCGCCAGCAGTTATAACGGGGCCACCTTTTTTGGCACTGAAGCTTTCTTT. Its translation is CASSYNGATFFGTEAFF. Full variable domain (rest looked up from reference TRBV5-1 and TRBJ1-1): KAGVTQTPRYLIKTRGQQVTLSCSPISGHRSVSWYQQTPGQGLQFLFEYFSETQRNKGNFPGRFSGRQFSNSRSEMNVSTLELGDSALYLCASSYNGATFFGTEAFFGQGTRLTVV.

V and J are TRBV21-1 and TRBJ2-4; whether TRBD2, the table's D call, matches the DNA was not checked. TRBV21-1 is termed a pseudogene. This CDR3 comprises 17 residues. The CDR3 here is CASSTPGTSGMKNIQYF. For the CDR3, the DNA is TGTGCCAGCAGCACTCCCGGGACTAGCGGGATGAAAAACATTCAGTACTTC.

This clone was detected only a few times. Within the sample, other DNA sequences also encode this same CDR3. This sequence joins TRBV5-1 and TRBJ1-3, with TRBD1 as a possible D gene (5 bases). CDR3 length: 15 residues. V lost 0 bases and J 3 bases, leaving 10 bases between the germline ends. Germline V gives CDR1 SGHRS, CDR2 YFSETQ. The CDR3 DNA sequence: TGCGCCAGCAGCTTGGGGGGGACCATTGGAAACACCATATATTTT. Protein: CASSLGGTIGNTIYF.

The chain uses TRBV18 and TRBJ2-2, with 7 bases identical to TRBD1. The J segment lost 2 bases and the V segment lost 3 bases, leaving 3 bases of the junction unmatched. From germline, CDR1 is KGHSH and CDR2 LQKENI. The CDR3 is made up of 15 amino acids. The CDR3 region has the DNA TGTGCCAGCTCACCGGGACAGTTAAACACCGGGGAGCTGTTTTTT. Translated: CASSPGQLNTGELFF.

The V and J genes are TRBV28 and TRBJ1-2, with D possibly TRBD1 on 5 matching bases. Trimming removed 2 bases from V and 3 bases from J, with 13 bases in between. CDR3 length: 15 amino acids. Germline-derived CDR1 and CDR2 are MDHEN and SYDVKM. CDR3 sequence: CASSLSPGRDYGYTF. As DNA, the CDR3 is TGTGCCAGCAGTTTAAGTCCAGGGCGAGACTATGGCTACACCTTC.

The CDR3 DNA follows: TGTGCCAGCAGCCAAGGCCGGTCCGCTGGCTACACCTTC. Its translation: CASSQGRSAGYTF. V is TRBV7-3 and J is TRBJ1-2; D not certain. Trimming pared 5 bases from V and 7 bases from J, leaving 14 bases between. Germline V gives CDR1 SGHTA, CDR2 FQGTGA. The CDR3 is 13 amino acids.

The chain joins TRBV19 to TRBJ1-5; 8 bases fit TRBD1. The trim removed 5 bases at V and 6 bases at J, leaving 6 bases unmatched. Per germline, CDR1 LNHDA and CDR2 SQIVND (reference sequence). The CDR3 loop spans 14 amino acids. The CDR3 region is CASSLQGEGQPQHF. The CDR3 DNA follows: TGTGCCAGTAGTCTACAGGGGGAGGGTCAGCCCCAGCATTTT. Complete variable domain (other parts from reference TRBV19 and TRBJ1-5): DGGITQSPKYLFRKEGQNVTLSCEQNLNHDAMYWYRQDPGQGLRLIYYSQIVNDFQKGDIAEGYSVSREKKESFPLTVTSAQKNPTAFYLCASSLQGEGQPQHFGDGTRLSIL.

This chain connects TRBV2 to TRBJ1-3, with D uncertain. CDR1 is SNHLY and CDR2 is FYNNEI in the germline V gene. V shed 3 bases and J shed 2 bases, with 5 bases lying between them. The CDR3 is made up of 13 amino acids. CDR3 in amino acids: CASSDNPGNTIYF. The CDR3 nucleotides read TGTGCCAGCAGTGACAACCCTGGAAACACCATATATTTT.

The DNA of the CDR3 is TGTGCCAGCAGCTTTACGGGGCTTTATGGCTACACCTTC. Protein: CASSFTGLYGYTF. The rearrangement joins TRBV7-9 to TRBJ1-2; D is possibly TRBD1 (5 bases). Trimming shortened V by 3 bases and J by 5 bases, and 10 bases separated the two germline ends. CDR1 and CDR2 (germline): SEHNR, FQNEAQ (reference sequence). The CDR3 totals 13 residues.

This chain uses TRBV6-1 with TRBJ1-1; D unclear. In germline, CDR1 is MNHNS, CDR2 SASEGT. V lost 2 bases, J lost 0 bases, and 13 bases lay in between. This CDR3 has 16 amino acids. The CDR3, as DNA: TGTGCCAGCAGTGAAACAAGTGCTGCCTTGAACACTGAAGCTTTCTTT. It is translated as CASSETSAALNTEAFF.

The sample holds a few counts of this clone. The V call is TRBV2, the J call TRBJ2-5, with D maybe TRBD2 (6 bases). The germline gives CDR1 SNHLY, CDR2 FYNNEI. Trimming removed 5 bases at V and 4 bases at J, with 11 bases between. This CDR3 has 13 residues. For the CDR3, the DNA is TGTGCCAGCAGTCTCGGACTATCAGAGACCCAGTACTTC. Translating it yields CASSLGLSETQYF.